Listed below are T cell receptor beta chains from one sample, sequenced in a study of blood T cell repertoires in COVID-19. Generated by immunoSEQ multiplex PCR, the TCRdb table keeps only in-frame clones and is missing some. The table shows approximately 240,000 clones, with 70% to 90% occurring only once. Sample: peripheral blood. The source of these receptors is a woman in her thirties or forties who had recovered from COVID-19. Each CDR3 is given with its conserved first and last residue. Fields, in order: D gene, clone size, V gene, J gene, CDR3 DNA, CDR3 protein. A D gene is named only where the DNA matches it firmly. Size tells how often a clone was seen (once, few, many) or the class of an expanded clone, and some rows leave it out.

>TRBD1|.|TRBV6-5|TRBJ2-5
TGTGCCAGCAGTTACTCGCGACAGGGCAAAGAGACCCAGTACTTC
CASSYSRQGKETQYF
>.|.|TRBV19|TRBJ2-4
TGTGCCAGTAGTCCCCCCCGGGTAGCCAAAAACATTCAGTACTTC
CASSPPRVAKNIQYF
>.|.|TRBV10-2|TRBJ1-3
TGCGCCAGCAAATCCGGGAACTCTGGAAACACCATATATTTT
CASKSGNSGNTIYF
>TRBD1|once|TRBV7-9|TRBJ2-3
TGTGCCAGCAGACGGGACAGAAGCACAGATACGCAGTATTTT
CASRRDRSTDTQYF
>.|.|TRBV4-2|TRBJ1-2
TGTGCCAGCAGCCAAGCCTGGAGTCCAGACCCTAACTATGGCTACACCTTC
CASSQAWSPDPNYGYTF
>.|.|TRBV6-6|TRBJ1-4
TGTGCCAGCAGCTTCGGTAGATCTAATGAAAAACTGTTTTTT
CASSFGRSNEKLFF
>TRBD1|.|TRBV28|TRBJ2-7
TGTGCCAGCTGGGGACAGGCAACCTACGAGCAGTACTTC
CASWGQATYEQYF
>.|once|TRBV19|TRBJ1-4
TGTGCCAGTAGTATCATGCGGATGGGAACTAATGAAAAACTGTTTTTT
CASSIMRMGTNEKLFF
>TRBD1|.|TRBV7-9|TRBJ1-4
TGTGCCAGCAGCGCTGGGGACAGGAGGAGTGAAAAACTGTTTTTT
CASSAGDRRSEKLFF
>.|.|TRBV9|TRBJ1-4
TGTGCCAGCAGCGTAGAAGCGGGTGGGGAAAAACTGTTTTTT
CASSVEAGGEKLFF
>TRBD1|.|TRBV4-1|TRBJ2-7
TGCGCCAGCAGCCAGCAGGGACAGGGGACGGGGGAGCAGTACTTC
CASSQQGQGTGEQYF
>TRBD2|.|TRBV10-3|TRBJ2-7
TGTGCCATCAGTGACACGGGACTAGCGAGGTCCTACGAGCAGTACTTC
CAISDTGLARSYEQYF
>.|.|TRBV15|TRBJ1-1
TGTGCCACCAGCAGAGAGAGGGGGGGGGCATGGCAGGCTTTCTTT
CATSRERGGAWQAFF
>TRBD2|.|TRBV5-1|TRBJ2-1
TGCGCCAGCAGCGACCCCAGACAGCGGCGGGAGGGCCCTTACAATGAGCAGTTCTTC
CASSDPRQRREGPYNEQFF
>TRBD2|.|TRBV5-1|TRBJ2-7
TGCGCCAGCAGCTCCGCGGGGGGCTCCACTTACGAGCAGTACTTC
CASSSAGGSTYEQYF
>TRBD1|.|TRBV7-2|TRBJ2-3
TGTGCCAGCAGCCCCGACAGGGTGAGACCAGATACGCAGTATTTT
CASSPDRVRPDTQYF
>TRBD2|.|TRBV6-2/TRBV6-3|TRBJ2-1
TGTGCCAGCAGTTTCCCGGGACTTTCGATAGCGGGAGTGGACTACAATGAGCAGTTCTTC
CASSFPGLSIAGVDYNEQFF
>TRBD1|.|TRBV5-5|TRBJ2-7
TGTGCCAGCACAACTAACTTACAGGGGGCCTACGAGCAGTACTTC
CASTTNLQGAYEQYF
>TRBD1|.|TRBV6-5|TRBJ1-5
TGTGCCAGCAGCCGCGCCGACGGGACAGGGTGGGAGCATTTT
CASSRADGTGWEHF
>.|.|TRBV5-8|TRBJ2-6
TGTGCCAGCAGCCTACTCCTCTCTGGGGCCAACGTCCTGACTTTC
CASSLLLSGANVLTF
>.|few|TRBV7-9|TRBJ2-3
TGTGCCAGCAGCTCCCGGGACACCCCAGATACGCAGTATTTT
CASSSRDTPDTQYF
>.|.|TRBV2|TRBJ2-1
TGTGCCAGCAGTGAAGTGACAGCCTCCTACAATGAGCAGTTCTTC
CASSEVTASYNEQFF
>.|once|TRBV4-3|TRBJ1-5
TGCGCCAGCAGCCAAGACAGGGCATATAGCAATCAGCCCCAGCATTTT
CASSQDRAYSNQPQHF
>.|.|TRBV4-1|TRBJ1-6
TGCGCCAGCAGCCAGGGGAGCTCCTATAATTCACCCCTCCACTTT
CASSQGSSYNSPLHF
>.|.|TRBV21-1|TRBJ2-3
TGTGCCAGCAGCAGTTGTGGGACAGGGACAGATACGCAGTATTTT
CASSSCGTGTDTQYF
>.|.|TRBV5-5|TRBJ2-6
TGTGCCAGCAGCTTAGTAGCTGGGGCCAACGTCCTGACTTTC
CASSLVAGANVLTF
>.|.|TRBV18|TRBJ2-7
TGTGCCAGCTCACCTACCGGGACATACTACGAGCAGTACTTC
CASSPTGTYYEQYF
>.|.|TRBV4-2|TRBJ2-3
TGTGCCAGCAGCCAATCACTTGCGCTGGGGGGGCTTAGGGGAGATACGCAGTATTTT
CASSQSLALGGLRGDTQYF